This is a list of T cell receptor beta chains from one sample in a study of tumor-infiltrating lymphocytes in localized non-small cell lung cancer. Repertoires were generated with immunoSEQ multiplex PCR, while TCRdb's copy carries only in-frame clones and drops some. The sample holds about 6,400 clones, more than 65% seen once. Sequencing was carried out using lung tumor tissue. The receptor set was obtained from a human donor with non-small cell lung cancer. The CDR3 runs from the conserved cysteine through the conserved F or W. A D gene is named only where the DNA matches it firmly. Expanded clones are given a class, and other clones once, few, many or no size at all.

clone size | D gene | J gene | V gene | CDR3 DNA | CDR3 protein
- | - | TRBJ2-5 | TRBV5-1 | TGCGCCAGCAGCTTGGCTCGGTCTTTCCAAGAGACCCAGTACTTC | CASSLARSFQETQYF
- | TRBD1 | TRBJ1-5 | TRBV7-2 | TGTGCCAGCAGTTCTGGGACAGGCAGCAATCAGCCCCAGCATTTT | CASSSGTGSNQPQHF
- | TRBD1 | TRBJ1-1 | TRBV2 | TGTGCCAGCGGGGTGACAGGGGGCGCGAACACTGAAGCTTTCTTT | CASGVTGGANTEAFF
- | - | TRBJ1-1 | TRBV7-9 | TGTGCCAGCAGCTTAGTAGGAGGTCCGGGGAACACTGAAGCTTTCTTT | CASSLVGGPGNTEAFF
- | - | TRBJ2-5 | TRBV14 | TGTGCCAGCAGCCTAAGCCCAGAGACCCAGTACTTC | CASSLSPETQYF
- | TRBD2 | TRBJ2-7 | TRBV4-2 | TGTGCCAGCAGCCAAGCTGGGACTAGCGGGAGCGTGACCTACGAGCAGTACTTC | CASSQAGTSGSVTYEQYF
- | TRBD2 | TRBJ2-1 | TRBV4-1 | TGCGCCAGCAGCCAAGATCCCGCCCTCCGGGAGGGTGGTGAGCAGTTCTTC | CASSQDPALREGGEQFF
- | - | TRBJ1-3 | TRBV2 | TGTGCCAGCAGTGAAGGGGGCGCTGGAAACACCATATATTTT | CASSEGGAGNTIYF
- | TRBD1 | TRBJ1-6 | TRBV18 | TGTGCCAGCTCACCGGAGGCAGGGGGTTCTTATTCACCCCTCCACTTT | CASSPEAGGSYSPLHF
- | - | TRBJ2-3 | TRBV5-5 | TGTGCCAGCAGCTTGCCGGGGGAGTTCGCAGATACGCAGTATTTT | CASSLPGEFADTQYF
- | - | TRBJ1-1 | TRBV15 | TGTGCCACCAGCAGAGTCATTGGGGGTGTGAACACTGAAGCTTTCTTT | CATSRVIGGVNTEAFF
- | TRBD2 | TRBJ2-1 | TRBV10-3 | TGTGCCATCAGTCCATCTCCAGCGGGAGTGTACAATGAGCAGTTCTTC | CAISPSPAGVYNEQFF
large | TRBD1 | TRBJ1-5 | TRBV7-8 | TGTGCCAGCAGCCTAGGGACAGACTTGTATAGCAATCAGCCCCAGCATTTT | CASSLGTDLYSNQPQHF
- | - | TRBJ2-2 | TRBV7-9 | TGTGCCAGCAGCTTATCAGGAAACACCGGGGAGCTGTTTTTT | CASSLSGNTGELFF
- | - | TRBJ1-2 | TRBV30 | TGTGCCTGGAGTCTGCGGGGGGCGAAGAATGGCTACACCTTC | CAWSLRGAKNGYTF
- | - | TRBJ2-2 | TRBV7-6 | TGTGCCAGCAGCCCGCGACAGACCACGAACACCGGGGAGCTGTTTTTT | CASSPRQTTNTGELFF
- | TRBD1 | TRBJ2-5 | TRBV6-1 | TGTGCCAGCAGACCACAGGGGGCATGGACCCAGTACTTC | CASRPQGAWTQYF
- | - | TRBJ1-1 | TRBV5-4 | TGTGCCAGCAGCTTGTCCGGTTTGAACACTGAAGCTTTCTTT | CASSLSGLNTEAFF
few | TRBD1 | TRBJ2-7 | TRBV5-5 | TGTGCCAGCAGCTTACAGGGGGCCCCAAGCTCCTACGAGCAGTACTTC | CASSLQGAPSSYEQYF
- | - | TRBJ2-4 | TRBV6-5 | TGTGCCAGCAATAATGGGAACATTCAGTACTTC | CASNNGNIQYF
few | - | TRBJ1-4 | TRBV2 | TGTGCCAGCAGTGAATGGCAGGGATGGAAGAAACTGTTTTTT | CASSEWQGWKKLFF
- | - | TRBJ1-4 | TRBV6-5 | TGTGCCAGCAGTCCCGGGACCCTTCCCAATGAAAAACTGTTTTTT | CASSPGTLPNEKLFF
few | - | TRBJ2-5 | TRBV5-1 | TGCGCCAGCAGCTCTCTGACCGGCATGGAGACCCAGTACTTC | CASSSLTGMETQYF
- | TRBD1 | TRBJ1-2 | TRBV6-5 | TGTGCCAGCAGAACCGGGACAGGGGGTGGCTATGGCTACACCTTC | CASRTGTGGGYGYTF
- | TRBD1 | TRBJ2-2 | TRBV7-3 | TGTGCCAGCTCTACCCTCGGGACAGCACAAACCGGGGAGCTGTTTTTT | CASSTLGTAQTGELFF
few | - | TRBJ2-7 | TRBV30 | TGTGCCTGGACCAGGGGTACGCTGGGGGAGCAGTACTTC | CAWTRGTLGEQYF
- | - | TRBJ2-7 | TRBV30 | TGTGCCTGGGGGACGGGCACCTACGGGCAGTACTTC | CAWGTGTYGQYF
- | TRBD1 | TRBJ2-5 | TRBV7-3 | TGTGCCAGCAGCCGTCAGGGGGAAGAGACCCAGTACTTC | CASSRQGEETQYF
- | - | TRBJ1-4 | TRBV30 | TGTGCCTGGACGGGACTCTTGAATGAAAAACTGTTTTTT | CAWTGLLNEKLFF
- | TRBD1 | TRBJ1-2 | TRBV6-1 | TGTGCCAGCAGTGAGGGGACAGGCCTTTATGGCTACACCTTC | CASSEGTGLYGYTF
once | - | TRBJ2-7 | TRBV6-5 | TGTGCCAGCAGCCCCGTGCAGTCGGTAACCTACGAGCAGTACTTC | CASSPVQSVTYEQYF
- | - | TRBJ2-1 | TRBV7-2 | TGTGCCAGCAGCAATATCTACAATGAGCAGTTCTTC | CASSNIYNEQFF
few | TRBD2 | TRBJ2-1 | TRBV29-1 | TGCAGCGTTGAGGGACTAGCGGGATTCTCCTACAATGAGCAGTTCTTC | CSVEGLAGFSYNEQFF
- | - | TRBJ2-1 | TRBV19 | TGTGCCAGTAGTCTGAACTACAATGAGCAGTTCTTC | CASSLNYNEQFF
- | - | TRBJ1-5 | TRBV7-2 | TGTGCCAGCAGCTTAGATGGGCTAAGCAATCAGCCCCAGCATTTT | CASSLDGLSNQPQHF
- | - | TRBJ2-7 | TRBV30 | TGTGCCTGGGGTCAGGGGAAAGGCTACGAGCAGTACTTC | CAWGQGKGYEQYF
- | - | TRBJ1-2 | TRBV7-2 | TGTGCCAGCAGCCCGGGGGGGAGGGCCCGACCTAACTATGGCTACACCTTC | CASSPGGRARPNYGYTF
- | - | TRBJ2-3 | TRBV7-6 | TGTGCCAGCAGCTCCTCTTGGACTGACCTCACAGATACGCAGTATTTT | CASSSSWTDLTDTQYF
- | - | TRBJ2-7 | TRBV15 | TGTGCCACCAGCAGAGATGGTCTGATTGCCCACGAGCAGTACTTC | CATSRDGLIAHEQYF
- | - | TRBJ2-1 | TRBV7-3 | TGTGCCAGCAGCTCAGAAGGGACCTCCAGCGAGAATGAGCAGTTCTTC | CASSSEGTSSENEQFF
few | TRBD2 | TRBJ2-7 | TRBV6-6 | TGTGCCAGCAGTTACGAGCCTAGCGGTTTCTACGAGCAGTACTTC | CASSYEPSGFYEQYF